Each of the 29 T cell receptor beta chains below was sequenced from the same sample in a study of T cell responses to AZD1222 COVID-19 vaccine. Measured with immunoSEQ multiplex PCR; TCRdb has only the in-frame clones, and not every one. The repertoire holds more than 85,000 clones, with about 89% as singletons. The material sequenced was peripheral blood, taken on day 0 of AZD1222 vaccination. The receptors were sampled from an adult in good health.

V and J are TRBV3-1 (or the pseudogene TRBV3-2) and TRBJ2-2; D is unclear. CDR3 length: 15 residues. Germline values: CDR1 LGHDT, CDR2 YNNKEL (reference sequence). Deletions cut 3 bases from V and 3 bases from J, with 11 bases between. The CDR3 sequence: CASSHGPKYTGELFF. CDR3 nucleotides: TGTGCCAGCAGCCATGGCCCAAAATACACCGGGGAGCTGTTTTTT.

There are a few counts of this clone. This chain connects TRBV4-3 to TRBJ1-2; tentatively, D is TRBD1 (6 bases). The CDR3 contains 17 residues. Trimming stripped 3 bases from V and 5 bases from J, with 22 bases between. The germline CDR1 and CDR2 sequences are LGHNA and YSLEER. CDR3 amino acids: CASSHLSSGDASYGYTF. Written as DNA, the CDR3 is TGCGCCAGCAGCCACTTGTCGTCAGGGGACGCTAGTTATGGCTACACCTTC.

The chain couples TRBV7-9 to TRBJ2-3, with D uncertain. Per germline, CDR1 SEHNR and CDR2 FQNEAQ (reference sequence). V gave up 2 bases and J gave up 6 bases, with 15 bases separating them. This CDR3 has 15 residues. This CDR3 is CASSLSPGIADTQYF. DNA of the CDR3: TGTGCCAGCAGCTTAAGTCCAGGCATTGCGGATACGCAGTATTTT.

As DNA, the CDR3 is TGTGCCAGCAGTTCCGGGACAGTAAGGGTATACGAGCAGTACTTC. Protein sequence: CASSSGTVRVYEQYF. The J gene is TRBJ2-7, the V gene TRBV27, with TRBD1 matching over 7 bases. Germline V gene lookup returns CDR1 MNHEY and CDR2 SMNVEV (reference sequence). V lost 4 bases and J lost 4; bases outside the gene matches: 10. The CDR3 loop spans 15 amino acids.

This clone was detected only once. The chain carries TRBV18 and TRBJ1-2, with 7 positions matching TRBD1. The CDR3 is 18 residues long. Trimming at V came to 2 bases and at J to 8 bases, leaving 20 bases not matched to a gene. Germline V gene data show CDR1 as KGHSH and CDR2 as LQKENI. The CDR3 sequence is CASSPIGGQGGRSGGYTF. DNA of the CDR3: TGTGCCAGCTCACCAATCGGGGGGCAGGGGGGCCGTTCTGGCGGCTACACCTTC.

This chain uses TRBV12-5 with TRBJ2-7; 15 bases agree with TRBD2. Germline V gene lookup returns CDR1 LGHNT and CDR2 FRNRAP. The CDR3 runs 15 residues. J was trimmed by 7 bases and V by 5 bases; bases with no gene match: 6. The CDR3 region is CASGPGLAGGWEQYF. The CDR3 DNA sequence: TGTGCTAGTGGTCCTGGACTAGCGGGAGGGTGGGAGCAGTACTTC. Supplemented by reference TRBV12-5 and TRBJ2-7, the full variable domain reads DARVTQTPRHKVTEMGQEVTMRCQPILGHNTVFWYRQTMMQGLELLAYFRNRAPLDDSGMPKDRFSAEMPDATLATLKIQPSEPRDSAVYFCASGPGLAGGWEQYFGPGTRLTVT.

J is TRBJ1-6 and V is TRBV19; D might be TRBD1 (6 bases). Trimming left V 6 bases short and J 5 bases short, with 8 bases between. The CDR3 length is 13 residues. Germline V lookup: CDR1 LNHDA, CDR2 SQIVND (reference sequence). CDR3 bases: TGTGCCAGTAGGAACAGGGATAATTCACCCCTCCACTTT. Translated: CASRNRDNSPLHF.

This clone was observed a single time. The V call is TRBV30, the J call TRBJ1-3; 7 bases align to TRBD1. Germline V CDR1 and CDR2: GTSNPN, SVGIG (reference sequence). The ends lost 6 bases at V and 6 bases at J; junction bases unmatched: 8. The CDR3 is 13 residues long. CDR3 nucleotides: TGTGCCTGTTTGGACAGGTCTAAAAACACCATATATTTT. It is translated as CACLDRSKNTIYF.

The chain joins TRBV6-5 to TRBJ2-7, with a possible D match to TRBD1 (5 bases). The CDR3 is 15 residues long. The germline V gene has CDR1 MNHEY and CDR2 SVGAGI. The V and J ends lost 6 bases and 2 bases respectively, with 17 bases between them. CDR3 nucleotides: TGTGCCAGCAGGCCCTGGGCAGGGCAAACCTACGAGCAGTACTTC. Protein sequence: CASRPWAGQTYEQYF.

This chain connects TRBV19 to TRBJ1-1; possibly TRBD1 for D (5 bases). CDR1 is LNHDA, CDR2 SQIVND, per germline (reference sequence). The CDR3 totals 15 residues. V lost 3 bases and J lost 1, with 12 bases in between. The CDR3 sequence is CASSIEGRANTEAFF. The CDR3 nucleotides are TGTGCCAGTAGTATTGAGGGACGGGCGAACACTGAAGCTTTCTTT.

The chain carries TRBV7-2 and TRBJ1-2; possible D gene TRBD1, 6 bases. V lost 4 bases and J 0 bases, leaving 12 bases between the germline ends. The V gene's germline CDR1 is SGHTA and CDR2 FQGNSA. The CDR3 spans 15 residues. Here the CDR3 reads CASSSRGGANYGYTF. CDR3 nucleotides: TGTGCCAGCAGCTCCAGGGGTGGAGCTAACTATGGCTACACCTTC.

The chain uses TRBV18 and TRBJ2-7; 8 positions agree with TRBD1. The V gene's germline CDR1 is KGHSH and CDR2 LQKENI. The CDR3 runs to 15 residues. V lost 5 bases, J lost 4 bases, and 10 bases stayed unmatched. CDR3 sequence reads: CASSAPRQGIYEQYF. CDR3 sequence (DNA): TGTGCCAGCTCAGCTCCGAGACAGGGGATTTACGAGCAGTACTTC.

J is TRBJ2-3 and V is TRBV14; 11 nucleotides match TRBD2. The CDR3 sequence is 17 residues long. V was pared by 4 bases and J by 4 bases, with 10 bases of the junction left unmatched. CDR1 SGHDN and CDR2 FVKESK come from the germline V gene. CDR3 nucleotide sequence: TGTGCCAGCAGCCGACCGGGGACTAGCGGCCTCCCAGATACGCAGTATTTT. Its protein product is CASSRPGTSGLPDTQYF.

The chain carries TRBV4-1 and TRBJ1-1, with 8 bases fitting TRBD1. V gave up 1 base and J gave up 3 bases; unmatched junction bases: 7. CDR3 length equals 16 residues. CDR1 MGHRA and CDR2 YSYEKL come from the germline V gene. CDR3 sequence reads: CASSQAQGASDTEAFF. The CDR3, as DNA: TGCGCCAGCAGCCAAGCTCAGGGGGCCTCGGACACTGAAGCTTTCTTT.

The chain employs TRBV6-6 and TRBJ1-3, with D perhaps matching TRBD1 (5 bases). There are 15 residues in the CDR3. CDR1 MNHNY and CDR2 SVGAGI come from the germline V gene (reference sequence). V lost 11 bases and J lost 0, with 17 bases in between. CDR3: CASLLGGGSGNTIYF. In DNA form, the CDR3 reads TGTGCCTCCCTTTTGGGGGGTGGCTCTGGAAACACCATATATTTT.

This sequence joins TRBV12-3 or TRBV12-4 and TRBJ2-5; D might be TRBD1 or TRBD2, each matching 5 bases. The CDR3 totals 13 residues. Trimming removed 6 bases at V and 3 bases at J, with 11 bases between. DNA of the CDR3: TGTGCCAGCAGGACAGATAGCGAAGAGACCCAGTACTTC. It yields the protein CASRTDSEETQYF.

The chain couples TRBV5-4 to TRBJ1-6; 7 bases match TRBD1. V dropped 4 bases and J dropped 6; count of bases not matched to a gene: 4. Germline V gives CDR1 SGHNT, CDR2 YYREEE (reference sequence). This CDR3 has 14 residues. CDR3 residues: CASSLTGFNSPLHF. The DNA for the CDR3 is TGTGCCAGCAGCCTGACAGGGTTTAATTCACCCCTCCACTTT.

The chain uses TRBV19 and TRBJ2-1, with a tentative D call TRBD2 (6 bases). V lost 4 bases and J lost 9, with 22 bases in between. Germline CDR1 LNHDA, CDR2 SQIVND (reference sequence). This CDR3 spans 16 amino acids. The CDR3 spells CASSRADSTSRGEQFF. The CDR3 DNA is TGTGCCAGTAGTAGGGCAGATTCGACTAGTCGGGGTGAGCAGTTCTTC.

The chain combines TRBV30 with TRBJ1-1; D call uncertain. The CDR3 totals 11 residues. Germline V gene lookup returns CDR1 GTSNPN and CDR2 SVGIG (reference sequence). The V end lost 2 bases, the J end lost 6 bases, and 7 bases lay between the germline ends. Here the CDR3 reads CAWSNGAEAFF. The DNA for the CDR3 is TGTGCCTGGAGTAACGGGGCTGAAGCTTTCTTT.

This chain connects TRBV14 to TRBJ1-6; D remains ambiguous. The V gene lost 5 bases and the J gene lost 7 bases, with 3 bases spanning the gap. Germline values: CDR1 SGHDN, CDR2 FVKESK. The CDR3 covers 11 residues. CDR3 in amino acids: CASSDNSPLHF. CDR3 nucleotides: TGTGCCAGCAGCGACAATTCACCCCTCCACTTT.

The V and J genes are TRBV19 and TRBJ1-2, with TRBD1 identical over 9 bases. The CDR3 consists of 15 residues. Per germline, CDR1 LNHDA and CDR2 SQIVND (reference sequence). V was clipped by 6 bases and J by 2 bases; unmatched bases: 7. The CDR3: CASRDSGTGNYGYTF. CDR3 nucleotide sequence: TGTGCCAGTAGAGATTCCGGGACAGGGAACTATGGCTACACCTTC.

The chain employs TRBV25-1 and TRBJ2-5; TRBD2 aligns across 10 bases. Per the germline V gene, CDR1 is MGHDK and CDR2 is SYGVNS. Trimming cost V 6 bases and J 1 base; bases outside gene matches: 8. The CDR3 is made up of 16 amino acids. In DNA form, the CDR3 reads TGTGCCAGCAGGACCACCGGGACTAGCGTCCAAGAGACCCAGTACTTC. Translated, it gives CASRTTGTSVQETQYF.

V is TRBV6-5 and J is TRBJ2-6; D not resolved. In germline, CDR1 is MNHEY, CDR2 SVGAGI. This CDR3 has 15 amino acids. V was cut by 4 bases and J by 0 bases, with 7 bases left in between. CDR3 residues: CASSWSPSGANVLTF. DNA of the CDR3: TGTGCCAGCAGTTGGAGTCCCTCTGGGGCCAACGTCCTGACTTTC.

The chain is built from TRBV4-2 and TRBJ2-1; TRBD1 agrees at 10 bases. This CDR3 has 15 residues. Per the germline V gene, CDR1 is LGHNA and CDR2 is YNFKEQ. The V segment lost 4 bases and the J segment 9 bases; nucleotides outside the gene matches: 9. The CDR3 region has the DNA TGTGCCAGCAGCCGAGAGACAGGGGGCTGGGCTGAGCAGTTCTTC. Translated: CASSRETGGWAEQFF.

V gene TRBV28 combines with J gene TRBJ1-5; D gene unclear. Between the trimmed V and J ends, which lost 3 bases and 0 bases, there was a span of 9 bases. The CDR3 spans 15 residues. Germline CDR1 and CDR2: MDHEN and SYDVKM. CDR3 nucleotide sequence: TGTGCCAGCAGTTTGGCGGCCCGTAGCAATCAGCCCCAGCATTTT. It specifies CASSLAARSNQPQHF.

The rearrangement links TRBV19 to TRBJ2-1, with a possible D match to TRBD2 (6 bases). This CDR3 has 14 residues. CDR1 and CDR2 (germline): LNHDA, SQIVND (reference sequence). The ends were cut back, 3 bases at V and 5 bases at J, with 11 bases in the middle. CDR3 sequence (DNA): TGTGCCAGTAGTATCGGAGGGTGGGACAATGAGCAGTTCTTC. Protein: CASSIGGWDNEQFF.

This chain uses TRBV2 with TRBJ1-5; the D gene is possibly TRBD1 (5 bases). CDR1 is SNHLY, CDR2 FYNNEI, per germline. The ends were cut back, 2 bases at V and 5 bases at J, with 10 bases in the middle. CDR3 length: 14 residues. The CDR3 region is CASSERTPDQPQHF. The CDR3 DNA reads as TGTGCCAGCAGTGAACGGACACCAGATCAGCCCCAGCATTTT.

The V call is TRBV4-3, the J call TRBJ1-2; D gene uncertain. Germline V CDR1 and CDR2: LGHNA, YSLEER. This CDR3 region has 15 residues. V dropped 4 bases and J dropped 4 bases, with 16 bases sitting between them. Written as DNA, the CDR3 is TGCGCCAGCAGCCCGGAGATGGAAGGTAGCTATGGCTACACCTTC. Protein: CASSPEMEGSYGYTF.

This clone appeared once. J is TRBJ1-5 and V is TRBV6-5; D is possibly TRBD1 (5 bases). This CDR3 is 14 amino acids long. Germline CDR1 MNHEY, CDR2 SVGAGI. With 2 bases removed from V and 6 bases from J, the gap between germline ends came to 11 bases. The CDR3 reads CASSYGPQGQPQHF. For the CDR3, the DNA is TGTGCCAGCAGTTACGGGCCCCAGGGTCAGCCCCAGCATTTT.